The present T cell receptor beta chain was sequenced within a study of cytomegalovirus exposure and HLA in healthy donors. Turning to this clone: The antigen remains undetermined.

Study-wide findings and caveats: CMV serostatus was the only recorded immune exposure for donors. A later analysis associated 16,951 TCR beta sequences with HLA alleles at a 0.05 false discovery rate.

PCR amplification relied on 60 Vbeta primers (plus 13 Jbeta primers). Only in-frame clones appear in the TCRdb table, and some are missing; sequencing was by immunoSEQ multiplex PCR. Of some 130,000 clones in the sample, roughly 85% were seen once. This TCR was sampled from a man in his forties in good health and CMV-seropositive. The sample was PBMCs.

In DNA form, the CDR3 reads TGCGCCATCCTGGTCGAGGACTCAGGGGTGGCACGAGGGATCCAAGAGACCCAGTACTTC. Its translation: CAILVEDSGVARGIQETQYF. V is TRBV10-1 and J is TRBJ2-5; D may be TRBD1 (6 bases). This CDR3 is built from 20 residues. The ends were cut back, 10 bases at V and 1 base at J, with 34 bases in the middle. Germline V CDR1 and CDR2: WNHNN, SYGVQD (reference sequence).